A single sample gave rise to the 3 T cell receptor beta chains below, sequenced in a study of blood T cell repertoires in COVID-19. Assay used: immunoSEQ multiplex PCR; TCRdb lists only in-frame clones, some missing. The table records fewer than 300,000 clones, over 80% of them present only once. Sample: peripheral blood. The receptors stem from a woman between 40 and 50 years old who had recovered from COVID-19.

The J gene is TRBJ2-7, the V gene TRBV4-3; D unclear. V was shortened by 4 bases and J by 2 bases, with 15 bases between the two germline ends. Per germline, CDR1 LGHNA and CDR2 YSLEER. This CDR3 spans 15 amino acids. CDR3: CASSLGRQPTYEQYF. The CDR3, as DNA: TGCGCCAGCAGCCTCGGCAGGCAACCAACCTACGAGCAGTACTTC.

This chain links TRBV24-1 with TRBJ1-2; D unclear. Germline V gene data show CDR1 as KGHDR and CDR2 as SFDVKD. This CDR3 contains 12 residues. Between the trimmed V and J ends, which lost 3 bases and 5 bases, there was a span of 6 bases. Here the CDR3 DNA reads TGTGCCACCAGTGATCCCCAGTATGGCTACACCTTC. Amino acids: CATSDPQYGYTF.

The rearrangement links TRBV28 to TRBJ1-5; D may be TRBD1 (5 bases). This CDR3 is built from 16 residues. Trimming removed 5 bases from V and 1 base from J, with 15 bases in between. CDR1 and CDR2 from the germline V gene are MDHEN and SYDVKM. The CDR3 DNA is TGTGCCAGCAGTGAGGGACTGAGGGGCAGCAATCAGCCCCAGCATTTT. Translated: CASSEGLRGSNQPQHF.